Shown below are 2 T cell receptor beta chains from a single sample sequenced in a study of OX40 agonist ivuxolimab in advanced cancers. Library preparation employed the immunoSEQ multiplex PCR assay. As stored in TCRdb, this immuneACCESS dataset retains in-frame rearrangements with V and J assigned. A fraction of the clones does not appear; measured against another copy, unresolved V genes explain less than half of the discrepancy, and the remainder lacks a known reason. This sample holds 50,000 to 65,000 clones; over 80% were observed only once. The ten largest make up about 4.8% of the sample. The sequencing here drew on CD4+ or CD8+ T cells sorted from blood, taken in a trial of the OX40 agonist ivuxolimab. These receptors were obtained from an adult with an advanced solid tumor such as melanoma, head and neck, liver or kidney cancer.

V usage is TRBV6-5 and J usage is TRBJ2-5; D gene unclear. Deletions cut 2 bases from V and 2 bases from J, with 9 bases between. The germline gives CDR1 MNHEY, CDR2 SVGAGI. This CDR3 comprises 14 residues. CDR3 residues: CASSYEGRQETQYF. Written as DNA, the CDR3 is TGTGCCAGCAGTTACGAAGGGCGGCAAGAGACCCAGTACTTC.

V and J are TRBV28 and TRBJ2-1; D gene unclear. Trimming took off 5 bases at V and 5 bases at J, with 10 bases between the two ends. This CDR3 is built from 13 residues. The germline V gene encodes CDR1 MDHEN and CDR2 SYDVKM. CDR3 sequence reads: CASSPLVHNEQFF. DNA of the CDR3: TGTGCCAGCAGTCCCTTGGTCCACAATGAGCAGTTCTTC.